This T cell receptor (beta chain) derives from a study of T cell changes during pregnancy in multiple sclerosis. CDR1 SGHNT and CDR2 YYREEE come from the germline V gene (reference sequence). The length of the CDR3 is 15 residues. Between the trimmed V and J ends, which lost 2 bases and 3 bases, there was a span of 14 bases. Assay used: immunoSEQ multiplex PCR; TCRdb lists only in-frame clones, some missing. The sample gives roughly 120,000 clones, approximately 93% of which show up once; roughly 5.7% is in the top ten. Sample: peripheral blood, taken before pregnancy. The chain employs TRBV5-4 and TRBJ1-2; D is perhaps TRBD1 (6 bases). The receptor's source is a female donor with multiple sclerosis, enrolled in a pregnancy study. For the CDR3, the DNA is TGTGCCAGCAGCTTAGGCAGGGGAAGTGACTATGGCTACACCTTC. Translating it yields CASSLGRGSDYGYTF.